This T cell receptor beta chain was observed in a study of T cells in Graves' hyperthyroidism and ophthalmopathy (dated by TCRdb to the late 2010s). A note on the overall study: Peripheral blood samples were taken at initial diagnosis, before any treatment was given. For training and testing, the 100 or so patients in the discovery cohort were randomly divided in a 7:3 ratio. Prospective prediction of ophthalmopathy was tested in an independent validation cohort consisting of about 20 hyperthyroidism patients and approximately 16 patients who later progressed to ophthalmopathy. The paper describes TCR Vbeta CDR3 sequencing of fewer than 150 peripheral blood samples, made up of 43 ophthalmopathy patients, over 70 hyperthyroidism patients and roughly 17 progressor patients. To identify distinguishing TCR V-J signatures, a discovery cohort of about 100 patients was used, comprising roughly 45 with Graves' ophthalmopathy and under 60 with stable Graves' hyperthyroidism. After blood sampling, hyperthyroidism patients were treated with methimazole at a starting dose of 30 mg daily, and ophthalmopathy patients were treated with high-dose intravenous methylprednisolone. In addition, the study compared T-cell repertoires in thyroid tissue and in blood from roughly 6 Graves' hyperthyroidism patients.

Hyperthyroidism patients were aged 18 to 65 years and newly diagnosed, with disease duration of less than 2 months. Any patient with an uncontrolled infection, another autoimmune disease, pregnancy or lactation was excluded. Diagnoses relied on clinical symptoms, serum thyroxine and TRAb, thyroid ultrasound and orbital computed tomography. Blood from progressor patients was collected at the time of first diagnosis with hyperthyroidism, before any ophthalmopathy symptoms had appeared. Ficoll-Paque density gradient centrifugation was used to isolate PBMCs from around 10 ml of fresh peripheral blood. Progressor patients were first diagnosed with Graves' hyperthyroidism and then developed ophthalmopathy during follow-up. Total RNA was extracted with Trizol reagent, and quality was checked on an Agilent 2100 Bioanalyzer. Amplification of TCR beta CDR3 regions was carried out from RNA transcripts. For the first round of RT-PCR on the TCR CDR3, the HTBI primer set was used together with the Qiagen OneStep RT-PCR kit. A second multiplex PCR round built the libraries, followed by size selection and purification. Sequencing of the libraries was done on an Illumina HiSeq2000 using paired-end 100 bp reads. The authors' analysis ran thus. SOAPnuke was used to process the raw data, removing reads that contained adapters or uncalled bases, had a mean Phred below 15, or lacked an exact match to the constant primer or identifier. High-quality paired reads were merged with COPE v1.2.5, and unique nucleotide sequences were defined as clonotypes. MiTCR v1.1 was used to align the clonotypes against IMGT TRBV, TRBD and TRBJ reference segments. The analysis was restricted to V-J combinations with a frequency above 0.0001, which together covered about 99% of the repertoires. A TCS score was defined as the ratio of F50 (clonal expansion) to E x V (chaos), with BLOSUM62-based TCRdist applied between CDR3 peptides within each V-J. Welch's t-statistics and random forest reduced some 510 V-J features to around 14, which were used in a naive Bayes classifier (R e1071). TCRdb handled the public reads itself, with Q25 trimming in fastp and clone calling in MiXCR, and kept productive beta chains. Each entry is one CDR3 protein sequence, shown with its most common DNA and genes. The V and J calls here are based on TCRdb, not the publication. This sample comprises about 360,000 distinct CDR3 sequences, more than 15% of them detected only once. The ten largest account for around a quarter of the sample.

About this clonotype itself: Its binding antigen is unknown. Base qualities are not provided; no much larger clone lies one nucleotide away.

Paper-wide results and their limitations: In validation, progression to ophthalmopathy was predicted by the model with roughly 71% sensitivity and 72% to 85% specificity, a median of approximately 7.1 months before onset. A 13 V-J signature model separated ophthalmopathy from stable hyperthyroidism, with roughly 88% sensitivity and roughly 82% specificity in cross-validation and 80%/75% in testing. No statistical method was used to fix the sample size in advance, and group allocation was not hidden from the investigators. Most expanded thyroid clonotypes (frequency above 0.001) were also found in blood, which suggests that blood repertoires may mirror thyroid immune responses.

According to the germline V gene (reference sequence), CDR1 reads LGHDT and CDR2 reads YNNKEL. The CDR3 contains 16 residues, cysteine and phenylalanine counted. The kept DNA is CDR3 alone, 48 bases in frame from the first base. Trimming takes 5 bases from V and 4 bases from J, and the germline ends sit 19 bases apart. The chain joins TRBV3-1 to TRBJ2-3; the best D guess is TRBD1, with 5 bases matching. This sequence was found in a woman younger than 30 with Graves' hyperthyroidism that later progressed to Graves' ophthalmopathy. The sample consisted of blood. The sequenced DNA: TGTGCCAGCAGCTTGGTTGTCAGTCAAGGGGCAGATACGCAGTATTTT. It is translated as CASSLVVSQGADTQYF.